These 26 T cell receptor beta chains originate from one sample sequenced in a study of OX40 agonist ivuxolimab in advanced cancers. TCRdb keeps only in-frame clones here, not all; method: immunoSEQ multiplex PCR. The data contain about 30,000 clones, 70% to 80% of them singletons. Sequenced here: CD4+ or CD8+ T cells sorted from blood, sampled in a trial of the OX40 agonist ivuxolimab. The receptors were sampled from an adult with an advanced solid tumor such as melanoma, head and neck, liver or kidney cancer.

V gene TRBV14 combines with J gene TRBJ1-4; D call uncertain. This CDR3 is 15 amino acids long. Germline loops: CDR1 SGHDN, CDR2 FVKESK. Trimming took off 0 bases at V and 11 bases at J, with 16 bases between the two ends. CDR3 residues: CASSQDKVSGSKLFF. The DNA for the CDR3 is TGTGCCAGCAGCCAAGATAAAGTTTCGGGGAGCAAACTGTTTTTT.

This clone is a singleton in its sample. The CDR3, as DNA: TGCGCCAGCAGCCAAGATGGGGCAGGGGGTTGGCCCCAGCATTTT. This codes for CASSQDGAGGWPQHF. The J gene is TRBJ1-5, the V gene TRBV4-1, with 7 bases identical to TRBD1. The CDR3 has 15 amino acids. Trimming at V came to 0 bases and at J to 9 bases, leaving 8 bases not matched to a gene. The germline gives CDR1 MGHRA, CDR2 YSYEKL.

This rearrangement joins TRBV9 to TRBJ2-1; 7 nucleotides match TRBD2. CDR1 is SGDLS, CDR2 YYNGEE, per germline. With V trimmed by 4 bases and J by 0 bases, 7 bases remained unmatched. The CDR3 contains 16 residues. Written as DNA, the CDR3 is TGTGCCAGCAGCCCCCCTAGCGGTTCCTCCTACAATGAGCAGTTCTTC. Encoded protein: CASSPPSGSSYNEQFF.

For the CDR3, the DNA is TGCAGTGGGGGGGACGGCTACGAGCAGTACTTC. This encodes CSGGDGYEQYF. The chain recombines TRBV20-1 with TRBJ2-7; D perhaps matches TRBD2 (6 bases). From germline, CDR1 is DFQATT and CDR2 SNEGSKA (reference sequence). V lost 7 bases, J lost 3 bases, and 10 bases lay in between. The CDR3 runs to 11 residues.

This rearrangement joins TRBV7-9 to TRBJ1-4; 7 bases map to TRBD1. Per the germline V gene, CDR1 is SEHNR and CDR2 is FQNEAQ (reference sequence). This CDR3 is built from 13 residues. V shed 6 bases, J shed 4 bases, and the junction held 2 bases outside the gene matches. The CDR3 coding sequence is TGTGCCAGCAGGGGGACAGTTAATGAAAAACTGTTTTTT. It codes for CASRGTVNEKLFF.

This chain connects TRBV27 to TRBJ2-7, with a weak D call TRBD1 (6 bases). V dropped 3 bases and J dropped 3 bases, with 15 bases sitting between them. The germline gives CDR1 MNHEY, CDR2 SMNVEV (reference sequence). The length of the CDR3 is 15 residues. The CDR3 is CASSFLPGHYYEQYF. In DNA, the CDR3 is TGTGCCAGCAGTTTCCTCCCGGGACACTACTACGAGCAGTACTTC.

This clone was seen a few times. The chain combines TRBV5-1 with TRBJ2-7; D may match TRBD1 or TRBD2 (5 bases each). Germline CDR1 and CDR2: SGHRS and YFSETQ. Trimming pared 0 bases from V and 6 bases from J, leaving 7 bases between. The CDR3 runs 12 residues. The CDR3 DNA reads TGCGCCAGCAGCTTGGAAGGGACCGAGCAGTACTTC. Translating it yields CASSLEGTEQYF.

The chain links TRBV11-2 to TRBJ2-5, with D maybe TRBD1 (5 bases). The length of the CDR3 is 14 residues. The V end lost 1 base, the J end lost 7 bases, and 13 bases lay between the germline ends. The V gene's germline CDR1 is SGHAT and CDR2 FQNNGV. This chain's CDR3 is CASSLGGADGTQYF. The CDR3, as DNA: TGTGCCAGCAGCTTAGGTGGGGCTGACGGGACCCAGTACTTC.

The DNA for the CDR3 is TGTGCCAGTAGTATAGGGACAGGGACGGTTGAGCAGTTCTTC. Translated, it gives CASSIGTGTVEQFF. The chain carries TRBV19 and TRBJ2-1, with 8 bases matching TRBD1. This CDR3 comprises 14 residues. Germline trimming cut 1 base from V and 9 bases from J; bases unmatched to any gene: 5. Germline values: CDR1 LNHDA, CDR2 SQIVND (reference sequence).

The chain carries TRBV2 and TRBJ2-1; D not resolved. Trimming shortened V by 2 bases and J by 7 bases, and 9 bases separated the two germline ends. This CDR3 region has 13 residues. Germline V gene sequence: CDR1 SNHLY, CDR2 FYNNEI. The CDR3 DNA reads TGTGCCAGCAGTGAATATTTCGGTAATGAGCAGTTCTTC. This gives the protein CASSEYFGNEQFF.

The chain couples TRBV27 to TRBJ2-1; D might be TRBD2 (5 bases). Germline CDR1 reads MNHEY; CDR2 reads SMNVEV (reference sequence). The CDR3 has 14 amino acids. The V end lost 1 base, the J end lost 7 bases, and 11 bases lay between the germline ends. For the CDR3, the DNA is TGTGCCAGCAGTTTATTCTGGCTAGCAAATGAGCAGTTCTTC. The encoded protein is CASSLFWLANEQFF.

This chain uses TRBV30 with TRBJ2-1; TRBD2 aligns across 9 bases. V shed 1 base and J 4 bases; nucleotides not matched to a gene: 5. The CDR3 consists of 15 residues. Germline CDR1 and CDR2: GTSNPN and SVGIG (reference sequence). The CDR3 here is CAWSALAGSYNEQFF. Written as DNA, the CDR3 is TGTGCCTGGAGTGCGCTAGCGGGATCTTACAATGAGCAGTTCTTC.

CDR3 in DNA: TGTGCCAGAAGCTTCAGGGGTTTCAATGAAAAACTGTTTTTT. It translates to CARSFRGFNEKLFF. The rearrangement uses TRBV5-3 and TRBJ1-4; perhaps TRBD1 as D (6 bases). TRBV5-3 falls under the ORF class, with uncertain function. This CDR3 is built from 14 residues. V lost 2 bases, J lost 5 bases, and 10 bases lay in between.

The chain links TRBV5-6 to TRBJ2-2, with no clear D. The CDR3 is 13 residues long. Germline assignment: CDR1 SGHDT and CDR2 YYEEEE. V lost 1 base and J 3 bases, leaving 4 bases between the germline ends. This chain's CDR3 is CASSLRYTGELFF. As DNA, the CDR3 is TGTGCCAGCAGCTTGCGATACACCGGGGAGCTGTTTTTT.

The genes are TRBV9 and TRBJ1-2; 10 positions agree with TRBD1. The V gene's germline CDR1 is SGDLS and CDR2 YYNGEE. CDR3 size: 14 residues. The ends lost 4 bases at V and 7 bases at J; junction bases unmatched: 7. The DNA for the CDR3 is TGTGCCAGCAGCCGGACAGGGGGTAGGGGTGGCTACACCTTC. Translated: CASSRTGGRGGYTF.

This clone came up a few times. The rearrangement uses TRBV5-6 and TRBJ2-7; the D gene is possibly TRBD2 (6 bases). Trimming left V 5 bases short and J 0 bases short, with 9 bases between. Germline V gene sequence: CDR1 SGHDT, CDR2 YYEEEE. This CDR3 is built from 13 residues. The CDR3: CASSRGSSYEQYF. CDR3 nucleotides: TGTGCCAGCAGTCGGGGGAGCTCCTACGAGCAGTACTTC.

The chain couples TRBV19 to TRBJ2-7; the match to TRBD2 covers 8 bases. This CDR3 has 13 amino acids. Trimming cost V 3 bases and J 5 bases; bases outside gene matches: 3. Looked up from germline, CDR1 is LNHDA and CDR2 is SQIVND (reference sequence). CDR3 in DNA: TGTGCCAGTAGTATGAGCGGGGGAAACGAGCAGTACTTC. The encoded protein is CASSMSGGNEQYF.

This clone occurred once. This chain uses TRBV4-2 with TRBJ2-7; D perhaps matches TRBD1 (5 bases). The CDR3 is 14 residues long. Germline V gene data show CDR1 as LGHNA and CDR2 as YNFKEQ. The ends were cut back, 3 bases at V and 4 bases at J, with 13 bases in the middle. The CDR3 loop reads CASSHSAGRYEQYF. Written as DNA, the CDR3 is TGTGCCAGCAGCCACTCGGCAGGGCGGTACGAGCAGTACTTC.

Here the CDR3 DNA reads TGTGCCAGCAGCTTCGAAGCGGGAGACGAGCAGTACTTC. It codes for CASSFEAGDEQYF. The gene calls are TRBV7-3 and TRBJ2-7; TRBD2 matches 8 bases. With 3 bases clipped from V and 5 bases from J, the junction kept 3 bases outside the gene matches. The CDR3 totals 13 residues. Germline V gene lookup returns CDR1 SGHTA and CDR2 FQGTGA.

The V gene is TRBV6-4, the J gene TRBJ2-1; 9 bases align to TRBD2. This CDR3 is built from 15 residues. After removal of 5 bases from V and 0 bases from J, the junction contained 2 bases not matched to a gene. CDR1 is MRHNA, CDR2 SNTAGT, per germline. The CDR3 here is CASSFSGSSYNEQFF. DNA for the CDR3: TGTGCCAGCAGTTTTAGCGGGAGCTCCTACAATGAGCAGTTCTTC.

The chain employs TRBV2 and TRBJ2-7, with TRBD1 identical over 9 bases. CDR1 SNHLY and CDR2 FYNNEI come from the germline V gene. CDR3 length: 17 residues. V trimming: 7 bases; J trimming: 10 bases; junction bases outside the gene matches: 23. The DNA of the CDR3 is TGTGCCAGCACGGGACAGGGACCCTCTACATCGGGGGTCGATCAGTACTTC. Translation gives CASTGQGPSTSGVDQYF.

V and J are TRBV4-1 and TRBJ1-3; the match to TRBD1 covers 7 bases. V trimming: 1 base; J trimming: 1 base; junction bases outside the gene matches: 1. This CDR3 spans 15 amino acids. The germline V gene has CDR1 MGHRA and CDR2 YSYEKL. The CDR3 bases are TGCGCCAGCAGCCAAGTACAGGGGTCTGGAAACACCATATATTTT. Its protein product is CASSQVQGSGNTIYF.

J is TRBJ2-7 and V is TRBV5-6; 8 nucleotides match TRBD1. The germline V gene has CDR1 SGHDT and CDR2 YYEEEE. There are 14 residues in the CDR3. J lost 4 bases, V lost 2 bases, and 5 bases had no gene match. As DNA, the CDR3 is TGTGCCAGCAGCTTTGGGACAGGTATTTACGAGCAGTACTTC. Translating it yields CASSFGTGIYEQYF.

The CDR3 reads CASSASPGNQPQHF. CDR3 nucleotides: TGTGCCAGCAGCGCAAGTCCGGGGAATCAGCCCCAGCATTTT. The chain combines TRBV7-9 with TRBJ1-5; no clear D. Trimming stripped 5 bases from V and 4 bases from J, with 12 bases between. The CDR3 covers 14 residues. CDR1 is SEHNR, CDR2 FQNEAQ, per germline (reference sequence).

CDR3 region: CASSLPGSIGETQYF. The CDR3, as DNA: TGTGCCAGCAGCTTACCCGGGAGTATCGGAGAGACCCAGTACTTC. The V gene is TRBV11-3, the J gene TRBJ2-5; TRBD2 is a possible D gene (6 bases). Germline loops: CDR1 SGHNT, CDR2 YENEEA. The CDR3 spans 15 residues. The ends were cut back, 2 bases at V and 4 bases at J, with 14 bases in the middle.

J is TRBJ2-5 and V is TRBV19, with 9 bases aligning to TRBD2. J was trimmed by 1 base and V by 2 bases; bases with no gene match: 8. Germline V lookup: CDR1 LNHDA, CDR2 SQIVND (reference sequence). CDR3 length equals 17 residues. CDR3 sequence reads: CASSIFWLAGTQETQYF. CDR3 nucleotide sequence: TGTGCCAGTAGTATATTTTGGCTAGCGGGGACCCAAGAGACCCAGTACTTC. Full variable domain (missing parts from reference TRBV19 and TRBJ2-5): DGGITQSPKYLFRKEGQNVTLSCEQNLNHDAMYWYRQDPGQGLRLIYYSQIVNDFQKGDIAEGYSVSREKKESFPLTVTSAQKNPTAFYLCASSIFWLAGTQETQYFGPGTRLLVL.